Described below is a single TCR beta chain sequence and its context. Its antigen is currently unknown. Patients with a history of autoimmune disease or on systemic immunosuppression were excluded. These data originate in a study of OX40 agonist ivuxolimab in advanced cancers. Whole-study findings and limits: In the 0.1-3.0 mg/kg groups, partial responders showed among the lowest expansion. In the 0.1 to 3.0 mg/kg range, CD4+ and CD8+ blood T cells had expanded clonally by week 6.

Only in-frame clones appear in the TCRdb table, and some are missing; sequencing was by immunoSEQ multiplex PCR. The sample records 75,000 to 100,000 clones, under 90% being singletons. The starting material was CD4+ or CD8+ T cells sorted from blood, obtained in a trial of the OX40 agonist ivuxolimab. The clonotype was recovered from an adult with an advanced solid tumor such as melanoma, head and neck, liver or kidney cancer.

The CDR3 loop reads CASRTENTEAFF. CDR3 nucleotides: TGTGCCAGCCGAACAGAAAACACTGAAGCTTTCTTT. The genes are TRBV6-5 and TRBJ1-1; D gene unclear. Germline V gives CDR1 MNHEY, CDR2 SVGAGI. V dropped 8 bases and J dropped 2 bases, with 9 bases sitting between them. The CDR3 sequence is 12 residues long.